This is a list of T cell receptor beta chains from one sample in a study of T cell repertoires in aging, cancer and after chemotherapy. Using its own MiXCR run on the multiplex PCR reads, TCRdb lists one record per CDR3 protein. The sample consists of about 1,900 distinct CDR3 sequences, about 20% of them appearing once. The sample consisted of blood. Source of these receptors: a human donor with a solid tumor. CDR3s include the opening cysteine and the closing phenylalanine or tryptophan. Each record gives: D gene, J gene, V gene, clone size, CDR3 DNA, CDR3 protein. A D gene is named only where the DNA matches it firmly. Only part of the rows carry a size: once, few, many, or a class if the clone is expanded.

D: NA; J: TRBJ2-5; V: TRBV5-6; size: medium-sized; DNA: TGTGCCAGCAGCATACTAGTCGGGGAGACCCAGTACTTC; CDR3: CASSILVGETQYF
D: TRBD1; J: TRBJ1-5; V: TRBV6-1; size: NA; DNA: TGTGCCAGCAGTGAACCTGCGACAGGGCGTTATAGCAATCAGCCCCAGCATTTT; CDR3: CASSEPATGRYSNQPQHF
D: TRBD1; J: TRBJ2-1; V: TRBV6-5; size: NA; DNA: TGTGCCAGCAGTTCCACAGGGACAGGGACGGGCCACCCCCAATTC; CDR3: CASSSTGTGTGHPQF
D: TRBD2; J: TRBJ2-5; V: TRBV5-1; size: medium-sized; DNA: TGCGCCAGCAGCTTACCGGACACTAGCGGAGGGGAGACCCAGTACTTC; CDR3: CASSLPDTSGGETQYF
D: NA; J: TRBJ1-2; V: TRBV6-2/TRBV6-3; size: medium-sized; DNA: TGTGCCAGCACTCCGAGGCGGACCTATGGCTACACCTTC; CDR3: CASTPRRTYGYTF
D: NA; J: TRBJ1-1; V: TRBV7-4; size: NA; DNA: TGTGCCAGCAAAGCCTTCGGTGGCGACACTGAAGCTTTCTTT; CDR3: CASKAFGGDTEAFF
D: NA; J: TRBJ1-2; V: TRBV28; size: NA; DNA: TGTGCCAGCAGTTTGGAGAACTATGGCTACACCTTC; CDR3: CASSLENYGYTF
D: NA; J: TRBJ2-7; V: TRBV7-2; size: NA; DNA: TGTGCCAGCAGCTTCCCCTTTAACGAGCAGTACTTC; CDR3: CASSFPFNEQYF
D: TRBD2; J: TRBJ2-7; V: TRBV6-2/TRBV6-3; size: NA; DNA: TGTGCCAGCAGTTATGGGGGACTAGCGGGAGACGAGCAGTACTTC; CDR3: CASSYGGLAGDEQYF
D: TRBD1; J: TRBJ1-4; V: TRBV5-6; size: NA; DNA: TGTGCCAGCAGCTTGGAAGGGGGCAGCGGTGAAAAACTGTTTTTT; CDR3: CASSLEGGSGEKLFF
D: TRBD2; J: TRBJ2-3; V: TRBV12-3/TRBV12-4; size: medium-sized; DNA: TGTGCCAGCAGTTTGAATAGCGGGGGGTTCACAGATACGCAGTATTTT; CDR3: CASSLNSGGFTDTQYF
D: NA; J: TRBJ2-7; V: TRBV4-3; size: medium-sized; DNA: TGCGCCAGCAGCCAAGGAGGGCGGACCGGAATTGCCGAGCAGTACTTC; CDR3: CASSQGGRTGIAEQYF
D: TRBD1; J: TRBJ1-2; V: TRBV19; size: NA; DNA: TGTGCCAGTAGTCCGCGGACAGGGCGGTATGGCTACACCTTC; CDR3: CASSPRTGRYGYTF
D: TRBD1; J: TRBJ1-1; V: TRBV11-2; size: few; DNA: TGTGCCAGCAGCTTAGATCATTCAGGGGGCAGGACTGAAGCTTTCTTT; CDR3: CASSLDHSGGRTEAFF
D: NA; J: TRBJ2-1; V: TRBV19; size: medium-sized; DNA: TGTGCCAGTAGTATCCCTAACTACAATGAGCAGTTCTTC; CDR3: CASSIPNYNEQFF
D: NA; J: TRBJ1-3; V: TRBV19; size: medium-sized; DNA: TGTGCCAGTAGGCCTCAGAACTCTGGAAACACCATATATTTT; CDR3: CASRPQNSGNTIYF